The 4 T cell receptor beta chains listed next were all sequenced from one sample in a study of blood T cell repertoires in COVID-19. The assay was immunoSEQ multiplex PCR, and TCRdb's table has in-frame clones only and misses some. The repertoire holds approximately 270,000 clones, with around 93% as singletons. Sequencing was carried out using PBMCs or T cells enriched from blood (not recorded which). The source is a middle-aged man who had been exposed to COVID-19.

The chain has TRBV30 and TRBJ2-7, with TRBD2 as a possible D gene (6 bases). V lost 4 bases and J 8 bases, leaving 15 bases between the germline ends. CDR3 length equals 12 residues. CDR1 and CDR2 (germline): GTSNPN, SVGIG (reference sequence). The CDR3 reads CAWNSGSVQQYF. The CDR3 bases are TGTGCCTGGAATTCCGGGAGCGTTCAGCAGTACTTC.

The chain employs TRBV4-1 and TRBJ1-2, with a possible D match to TRBD1 (6 bases). Trimming stripped 1 base from V and 5 bases from J, with 14 bases between. Germline V gives CDR1 MGHRA, CDR2 YSYEKL. This CDR3 spans 15 amino acids. The CDR3 region has the DNA TGCGCCAGCAGCCAAGTGATCAGGGGTTCGTATGGCTACACCTTC. This codes for CASSQVIRGSYGYTF.

The J gene is TRBJ1-5, the V gene TRBV10-3; tentatively, D is TRBD1 (6 bases). The CDR3 is 14 amino acids. Trimming cost V 6 bases and J 7 bases, with 16 bases left between them. Per germline, CDR1 ENHRY and CDR2 SYGVKD. The CDR3 DNA reads as TGTGCCATCAGCCCTTACAGGGTGGGACAGCCCCAGCATTTT. Encoded protein: CAISPYRVGQPQHF.

The chain uses TRBV2 and TRBJ2-3; 12 bases line up with TRBD2. Germline trimming cut 6 bases from V and 5 bases from J; bases unmatched to any gene: 6. The CDR3 totals 15 residues. Germline values: CDR1 SNHLY, CDR2 FYNNEI. The DNA for the CDR3 is TGTGCCAGCAGATCTAGCGGGAGGGCCGGAGATACGCAGTATTTT. The encoded protein is CASRSSGRAGDTQYF.